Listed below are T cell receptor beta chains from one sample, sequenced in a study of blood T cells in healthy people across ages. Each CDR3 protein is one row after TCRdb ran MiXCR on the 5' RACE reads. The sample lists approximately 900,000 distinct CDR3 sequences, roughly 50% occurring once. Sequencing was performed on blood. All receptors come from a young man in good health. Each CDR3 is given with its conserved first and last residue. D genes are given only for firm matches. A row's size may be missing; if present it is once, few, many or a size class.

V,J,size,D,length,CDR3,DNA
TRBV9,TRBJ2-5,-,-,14,CASSVSGARETQYF,TGTGCCAGCAGCGTCTCCGGGGCTCGGGAGACCCAGTACTTC
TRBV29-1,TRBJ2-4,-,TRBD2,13,CSVVVAGSNIQYF,TGCAGCGTTGTTGTAGCGGGGTCGAACATTCAGTACTTC
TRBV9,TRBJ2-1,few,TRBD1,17,CASSIKRTGTRINEQFF,TGTGCCAGCAGCATAAAACGGACAGGGACACGGATCAATGAGCAGTTCTTC
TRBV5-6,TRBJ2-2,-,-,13,CASSVVGVGELFF,TGTGCCAGCAGCGTGGTCGGGGTCGGGGAGCTGTTTTTT
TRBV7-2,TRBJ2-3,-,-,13,CASSSGLYDTQYF,TGTGCCAGCAGTTCTGGACTATACGATACGCAGTATTTT
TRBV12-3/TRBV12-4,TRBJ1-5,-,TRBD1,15,CASKHRDRLNQPQHF,TGTGCCAGCAAGCACCGGGACAGACTCAATCAGCCCCAGCATTTT
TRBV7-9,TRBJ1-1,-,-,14,CASSLAGRALEAFF,TGTGCCAGCAGCTTAGCGGGGCGGGCGCTTGAAGCTTTCTTT
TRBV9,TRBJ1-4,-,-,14,CASSVEPAGEKLFF,TGTGCCAGCAGCGTAGAACCTGCGGGGGAAAAACTGTTTTTT
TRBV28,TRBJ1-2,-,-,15,CASSLTPDSRYGYTF,TGTGCCAGCAGTTTAACACCGGACAGCCGATATGGCTACACCTTC
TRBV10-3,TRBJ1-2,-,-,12,CAITELGYGYTF,TGTGCCATCACAGAGCTCGGCTATGGCTACACCTTC
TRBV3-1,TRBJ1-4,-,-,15,CASSQITAGWEKLFF,TGTGCCAGCAGCCAAATAACGGCAGGTTGGGAAAAACTGTTTTTT
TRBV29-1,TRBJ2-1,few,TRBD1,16,CSVENWTGLKAPEQFF,TGCAGCGTGGAAAACTGGACAGGGCTAAAAGCCCCAGAGCAGTTCTTC
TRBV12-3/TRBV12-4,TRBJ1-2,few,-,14,CASSFGALGYGYTF,TGTGCCAGCAGTTTCGGGGCGCTGGGCTATGGCTACACCTTC
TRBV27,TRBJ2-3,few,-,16,CASSFLGDGGTDTQYF,TGTGCCAGCAGTTTTCTGGGGGATGGCGGCACAGATACGCAGTATTTT
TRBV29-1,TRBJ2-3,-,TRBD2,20,CRVEDGGTSGGFPSTDTQYF,TGCCGCGTTGAAGATGGCGGGACTAGCGGGGGGTTCCCTAGCACAGATACGCAGTATTTT
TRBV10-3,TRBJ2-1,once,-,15,CAISSRQDNYNEQFF,TGTGCCATCAGTTCGCGGCAGGATAACTACAATGAGCAGTTCTTC
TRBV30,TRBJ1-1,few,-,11,CGGQANTEAFF,TGTGGTGGGCAGGCGAACACTGAAGCTTTCTTT
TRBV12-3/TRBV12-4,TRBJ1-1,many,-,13,CASTRQRNTEAFF,TGTGCCAGCACCCGACAGAGGAACACTGAAGCTTTCTTT
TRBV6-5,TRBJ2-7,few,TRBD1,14,CASSYETGYYEQYF,TGTGCCAGCAGTTACGAGACAGGGTACTACGAGCAGTACTTC
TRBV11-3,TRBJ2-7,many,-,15,CASSLELRAIYEQYF,TGTGCCAGCAGCTTAGAGTTGCGGGCGATATACGAGCAGTACTTC
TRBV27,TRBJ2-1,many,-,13,CASSLSNYNEQFF,TGTGCCAGCAGTTTATCCAACTACAATGAGCAGTTCTTC
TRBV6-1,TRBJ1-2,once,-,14,CASSEAVGLYGYTF,TGTGCCAGCAGTGAAGCCGTAGGACTCTATGGCTACACCTTC
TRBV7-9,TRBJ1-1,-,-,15,CASSLVGRKNTEAFF,TGTGCCAGCAGCTTAGTTGGCCGGAAGAACACTGAAGCTTTCTTT
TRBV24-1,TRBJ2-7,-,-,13,CATSDLKGSEQYF,TGTGCCACCAGTGATTTAAAGGGATCCGAGCAGTACTTC
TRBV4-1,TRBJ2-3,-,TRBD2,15,CASSLSGGGPDTQYF,TGCGCCAGCAGTCTAAGCGGGGGGGGCCCAGATACGCAGTATTTT
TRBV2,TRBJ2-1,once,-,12,CASSEAISEQFF,TGTGCCAGCAGTGAAGCGATTAGTGAGCAGTTCTTC
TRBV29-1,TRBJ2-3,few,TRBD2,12,CSVRGDTDTQYF,TGCAGCGTGCGGGGGGACACAGATACGCAGTATTTT
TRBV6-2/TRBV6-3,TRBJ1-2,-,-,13,CASSYKTSYGYTF,TGTGCCAGCAGTTACAAAACAAGCTATGGCTACACCTTC
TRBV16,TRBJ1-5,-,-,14,CASSSERGDQPQHF,TGTGCCAGCAGCTCGGAAAGAGGGGATCAGCCCCAGCATTTT
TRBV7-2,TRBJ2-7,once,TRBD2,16,CASSRRLAGNNYEQYF,TGTGCCAGCAGCCGGAGGTTAGCGGGGAACAATTACGAGCAGTACTTC
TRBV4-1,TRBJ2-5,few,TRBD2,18,CASSPSGPSGVPQETQYF,TGCGCCAGCAGCCCTAGTGGTCCTAGCGGGGTTCCCCAAGAGACCCAGTACTTC
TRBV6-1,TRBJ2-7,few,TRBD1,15,CASSPAGTGAYEQYF,TGTGCCAGCAGCCCAGCCGGGACAGGGGCCTACGAGCAGTACTTC
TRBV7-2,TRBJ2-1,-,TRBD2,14,CASSLGLAGYEQFF,TGTGCCAGCAGCCTCGGACTAGCGGGGTATGAGCAGTTCTTC
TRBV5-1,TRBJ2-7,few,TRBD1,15,CASSLGDSQTREQYF,TGCGCCAGCAGCTTGGGGGACAGTCAGACAAGGGAGCAGTACTTC